This T cell receptor (beta chain) was obtained from a study of blood T cell repertoires in COVID-19. Per germline, CDR1 SEHNR and CDR2 FQNEAQ (reference sequence). V lost 0 bases, J lost 0 bases, and 7 bases stayed unmatched. The CDR3 totals 17 residues. This table comes from immunoSEQ multiplex PCR, and its TCRdb copy is limited to in-frame clones, with some not included. The table has approximately 240,000 clones, roughly nine tenths seen once. Input material: PBMCs or T cells enriched from blood (not recorded which). The V call is TRBV7-9, the J call TRBJ1-2; TRBD1 aligns across 7 bases. This clonotype was obtained from a woman aged 18-29 years in a cohort exposed to, infected with or recovered from COVID-19 (not recorded which). The DNA for the CDR3 is TGTGCCAGCAGCTTAGCCGATTGGACAGGCGCTAACTATGGCTACACCTTC. Residues: CASSLADWTGANYGYTF. The variable domain in full, with the rest retrieved from reference TRBV7-9 and TRBJ1-2, is DTGVSQNPRHKITKRGQNVTFRCDPISEHNRLYWYRQTLGQGPEFLTYFQNEAQLEKSRLLSDRFSAERPKGSFSTLEIQRTEQGDSAMYLCASSLADWTGANYGYTFGSGTRLTVV.